Listed below are T cell receptor beta chains from one sample, sequenced in a study of blood T cell repertoires in COVID-19. TCRdb keeps only in-frame clones here, not all; method: immunoSEQ multiplex PCR. The data hold 320,000 or so clones, with 75% to 90% observed a single time. The source material was PBMCs or T cells enriched from blood (not recorded which). The receptors stem from a man aged 30 to 45 who had recovered from COVID-19. Each CDR3 is given with its conserved first and last residue. D genes are given only for firm matches. The size field is filled for only some rows; it gives once, few, many or a size class.

TRBD1	TRBV9	.	TRBJ1-2	CASSVRGTGDGYTF	TGTGCCAGCAGCGTAAGGGGGACAGGGGATGGCTACACCTTC
.	TRBV4-1	.	TRBJ2-1	CASSQGWKAVGSDEQFF	TGCGCCAGCAGCCAAGGATGGAAGGCCGTCGGAAGCGATGAGCAGTTCTTC
.	TRBV5-6	.	TRBJ2-2	CASSRRTVQNTGELFF	TGTGCCAGCAGCCGGAGGACAGTCCAGAACACCGGGGAGCTGTTTTTT
TRBD1	TRBV7-2	.	TRBJ2-3	CASSYGTGYDTQYF	TGTGCCAGCAGCTATGGGACAGGATACGATACGCAGTATTTT
TRBD1	TRBV7-8	.	TRBJ1-3	CASSLDRGFGNTIYF	TGTGCCAGCAGCTTAGACAGGGGATTCGGAAACACCATATATTTT
.	TRBV6-5	once	TRBJ1-3	CAAAGGSTSGNTIYF	TGTGCCGCGGCGGGTGGGTCCACCTCTGGAAACACCATATATTTT
.	TRBV30	.	TRBJ1-4	CAWSVVRRLRNEKLFF	TGTGCCTGGAGTGTGGTTCGGCGGCTGCGGAATGAAAAACTGTTTTTT
.	TRBV7-2	.	TRBJ1-2	CASSLEAVNYGYTF	TGTGCCAGCAGCTTAGAAGCCGTTAACTATGGCTACACCTTC
.	TRBV2	few	TRBJ1-1	CASRPEEVTEAFF	TGTGCCAGCAGACCCGAGGAGGTCACTGAAGCTTTCTTT
TRBD2	TRBV6-1	.	TRBJ2-5	CASSEVAFLAGGKETQYF	TGTGCCAGCAGTGAAGTGGCTTTTCTAGCGGGGGGGAAAGAGACCCAGTACTTC
.	TRBV7-8	.	TRBJ2-2	CASSLPSRGTALTGELFF	TGTGCCAGCAGCTTACCATCACGGGGGACGGCGTTGACCGGGGAGCTGTTTTTT
.	TRBV19	once	TRBJ1-5	CASSIDQSRGQYSNQPQHF	TGTGCCAGTAGTATAGATCAAAGTCGTGGCCAGTATAGCAATCAGCCCCAGCATTTT
.	TRBV6-1	.	TRBJ1-2	CASSETGSRYGYTF	TGTGCCAGCAGTGAAACGGGATCTAGGTATGGCTACACCTTC
TRBD2	TRBV5-1	once	TRBJ2-1	CASSLTASGGESSYNEQFF	TGCGCCAGCAGCTTGACCGCTAGCGGGGGGGAAAGCTCCTACAATGAGCAGTTCTTC
.	TRBV5-1	.	TRBJ1-6	CASSDPTTGLGSPLHF	TGCGCCAGCAGCGATCCCACGACAGGATTGGGTTCACCCCTCCACTTT
TRBD1	TRBV18	.	TRBJ1-5	CASGQGAQPQHF	TGTGCCAGTGGACAGGGGGCTCAGCCCCAGCATTTT
.	TRBV28	.	TRBJ1-5	CASSPGSEEGIYSNQPQHF	TGTGCCAGCAGTCCCGGTTCGGAGGAAGGGATTTATAGCAATCAGCCCCAGCATTTT
TRBD2	TRBV7-2	once	TRBJ2-7	CASRMGASGGYEQYF	TGTGCCAGCAGGATGGGGGCTAGCGGGGGGTACGAGCAGTACTTC
.	TRBV30	once	TRBJ1-1	CAWSVVLQMNTEAFF	TGTGCCTGGAGTGTTGTTTTACAGATGAACACTGAAGCTTTCTTT
.	TRBV7-9	.	TRBJ2-2	CASSLDRNTGELFF	TGTGCCAGCAGCTTAGATCGGAACACCGGGGAGCTGTTTTTT
.	TRBV5-6	.	TRBJ1-2	CASSLEASNYGYTF	TGTGCCAGCAGCTTAGAAGCTTCTAACTATGGCTACACCTTC
.	TRBV2	.	TRBJ2-7	CASSTGQQTYEQYF	TGTGCCAGCAGTACAGGACAGCAAACCTACGAGCAGTACTTC
TRBD1	TRBV19	.	TRBJ2-4	CASSIRGQGNIQYF	TGTGCCAGTAGTATCCGGGGACAGGGGAACATTCAGTACTTC
TRBD1	TRBV7-6	.	TRBJ2-2	CASRFGTVNTGELFF	TGTGCCAGCAGATTCGGGACAGTTAACACCGGGGAGCTGTTTTTT
TRBD2	TRBV5-6	.	TRBJ2-5	CASSLAKGGETQYF	TGTGCCAGCAGCTTGGCGAAGGGAGGGGAGACCCAGTACTTC